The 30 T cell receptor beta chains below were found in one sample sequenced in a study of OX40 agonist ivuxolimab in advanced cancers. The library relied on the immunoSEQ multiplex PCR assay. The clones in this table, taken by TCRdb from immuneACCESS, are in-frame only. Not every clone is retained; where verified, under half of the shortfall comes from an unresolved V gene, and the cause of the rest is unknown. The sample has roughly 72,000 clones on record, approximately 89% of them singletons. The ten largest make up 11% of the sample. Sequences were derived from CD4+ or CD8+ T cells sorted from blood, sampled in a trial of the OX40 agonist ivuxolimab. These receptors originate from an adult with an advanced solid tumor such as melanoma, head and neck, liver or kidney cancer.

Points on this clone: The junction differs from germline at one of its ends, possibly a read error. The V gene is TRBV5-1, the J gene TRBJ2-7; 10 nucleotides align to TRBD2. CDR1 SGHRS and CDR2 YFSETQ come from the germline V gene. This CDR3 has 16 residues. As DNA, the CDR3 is TGCGCCGGCAGCTTGGCCCAGCTAGCGGGGGCGGGAGAGCAGTACTTC. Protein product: CAGSLAQLAGAGEQYF.

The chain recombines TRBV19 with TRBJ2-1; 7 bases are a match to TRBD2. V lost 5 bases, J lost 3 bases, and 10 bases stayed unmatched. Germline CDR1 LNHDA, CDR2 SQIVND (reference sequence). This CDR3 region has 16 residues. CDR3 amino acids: CASSFLKRGFYNEQFF. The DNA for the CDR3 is TGTGCCAGTAGTTTTTTAAAGCGGGGCTTCTACAATGAGCAGTTCTTC.

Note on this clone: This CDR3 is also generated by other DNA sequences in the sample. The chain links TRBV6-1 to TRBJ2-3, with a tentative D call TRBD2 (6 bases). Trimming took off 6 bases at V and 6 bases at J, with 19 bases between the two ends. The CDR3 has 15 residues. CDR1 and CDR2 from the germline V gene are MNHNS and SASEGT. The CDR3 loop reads CASSLGAGTTDTQYF. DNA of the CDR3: TGTGCCAGCAGCCTAGGGGCGGGGACCACGGATACGCAGTATTTT.

CDR3 loop: CASSQPDRVRSPLHF. CDR3 in DNA: TGCGCCAGCAGCCAGCCCGACAGGGTACGCTCACCCCTCCACTTT. The rearrangement uses TRBV4-1 and TRBJ1-6; 7 bases align to TRBD1. The CDR3 sequence is 15 residues long. Germline CDR1 and CDR2: MGHRA and YSYEKL. V lost 3 bases and J lost 10; bases outside the gene matches: 9.

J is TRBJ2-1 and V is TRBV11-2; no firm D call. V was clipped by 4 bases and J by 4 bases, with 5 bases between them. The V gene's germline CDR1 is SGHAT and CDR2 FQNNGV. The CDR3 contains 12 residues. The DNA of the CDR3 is TGTGCCAGCAGCTCACGATACAATGAGCAGTTCTTC. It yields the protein CASSSRYNEQFF.

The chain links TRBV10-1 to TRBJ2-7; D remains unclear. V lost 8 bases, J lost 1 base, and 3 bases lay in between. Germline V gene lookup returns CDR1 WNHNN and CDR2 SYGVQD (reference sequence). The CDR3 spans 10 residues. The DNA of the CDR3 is TGCGCCAGCGAGTCCTACGAGCAGTACTTC. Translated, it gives CASESYEQYF.

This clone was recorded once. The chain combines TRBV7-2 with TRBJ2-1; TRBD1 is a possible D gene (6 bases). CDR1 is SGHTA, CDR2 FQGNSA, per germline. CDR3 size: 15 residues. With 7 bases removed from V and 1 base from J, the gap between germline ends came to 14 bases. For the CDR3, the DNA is TGTGCCAGCACCTTCACAGGGTCATCCTACAATGAGCAGTTCTTC. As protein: CASTFTGSSYNEQFF. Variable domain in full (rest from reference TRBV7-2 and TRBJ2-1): GAGVSQSPSNKVTEKGKDVELRCDPISGHTALYWYRQSLGQGLEFLIYFQGNSAPDKSGLPSDRFSAERTGGSVSTLTIQRTQQEDSAVYLCASTFTGSSYNEQFFGPGTRLTVL.

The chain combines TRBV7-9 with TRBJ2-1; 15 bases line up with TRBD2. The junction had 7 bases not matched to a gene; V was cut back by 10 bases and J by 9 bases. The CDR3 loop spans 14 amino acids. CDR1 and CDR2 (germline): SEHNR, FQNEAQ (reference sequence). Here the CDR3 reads CATTGLAGGGEQFF. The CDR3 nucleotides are TGTGCCACCACGGGACTAGCGGGAGGAGGTGAGCAGTTCTTC.

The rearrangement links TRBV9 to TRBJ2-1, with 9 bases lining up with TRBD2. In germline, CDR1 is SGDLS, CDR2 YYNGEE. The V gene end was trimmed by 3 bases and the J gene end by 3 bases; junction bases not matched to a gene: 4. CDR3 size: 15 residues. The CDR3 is CASSASGTLYNEQFF. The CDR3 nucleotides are TGTGCCAGCAGCGCTAGCGGGACACTCTACAATGAGCAGTTCTTC. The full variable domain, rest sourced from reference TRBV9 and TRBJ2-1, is DSGVTQTPKHLITATGQRVTLRCSPRSGDLSVYWYQQSLDQGLQFLIQYYNGEERAKGNILERFSAQQFPDLHSELNLSSLELGDSALYFCASSASGTLYNEQFFGPGTRLTVL.

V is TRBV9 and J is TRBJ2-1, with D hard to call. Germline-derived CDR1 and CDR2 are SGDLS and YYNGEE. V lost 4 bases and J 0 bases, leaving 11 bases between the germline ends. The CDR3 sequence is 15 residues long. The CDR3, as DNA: TGTGCCAGCAGCTCCAACGGACGCTCCTACAATGAGCAGTTCTTC. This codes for CASSSNGRSYNEQFF.

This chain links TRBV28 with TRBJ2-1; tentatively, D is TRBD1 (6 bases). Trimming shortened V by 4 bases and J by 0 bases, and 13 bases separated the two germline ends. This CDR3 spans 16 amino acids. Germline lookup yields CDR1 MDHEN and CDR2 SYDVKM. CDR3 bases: TGTGCCAGCAGTTCAAAAACAGGGAGCTCCTACAATGAGCAGTTCTTC. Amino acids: CASSSKTGSSYNEQFF.

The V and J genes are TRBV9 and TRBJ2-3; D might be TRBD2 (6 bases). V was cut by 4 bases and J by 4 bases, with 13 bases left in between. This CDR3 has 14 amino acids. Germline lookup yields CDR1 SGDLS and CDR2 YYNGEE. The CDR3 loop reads CASSTGEGADTQYF. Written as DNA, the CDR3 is TGTGCCAGCAGCACGGGAGAGGGTGCAGATACGCAGTATTTT.

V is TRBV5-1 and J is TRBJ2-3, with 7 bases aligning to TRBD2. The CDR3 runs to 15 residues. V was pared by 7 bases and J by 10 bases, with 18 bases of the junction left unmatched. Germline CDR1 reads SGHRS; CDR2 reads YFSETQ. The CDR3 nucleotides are TGCGCCAGCGAATGGGCCCCGGGGGGTTCAGTGGCGCAGTATTTT. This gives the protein CASEWAPGGSVAQYF.

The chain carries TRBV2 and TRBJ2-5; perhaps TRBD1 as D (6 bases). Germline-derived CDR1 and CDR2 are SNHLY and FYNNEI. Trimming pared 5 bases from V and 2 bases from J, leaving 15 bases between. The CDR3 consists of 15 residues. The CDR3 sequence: CASSSPGHTQETQYF. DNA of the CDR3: TGTGCCAGCAGTTCCCCGGGACATACTCAAGAGACCCAGTACTTC.

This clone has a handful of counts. The CDR3 sequence: CARDDTSGRAYEQYF. The CDR3 bases are TGTGCCAGGGACGATACTAGCGGGAGGGCTTACGAGCAGTACTTC. The chain uses TRBV19 and TRBJ2-7, with TRBD2 matching 13 bases. CDR3 length equals 15 residues. The germline V gene encodes CDR1 LNHDA and CDR2 SQIVND (reference sequence). V gave up 9 bases and J gave up 4 bases; unmatched junction bases: 9.

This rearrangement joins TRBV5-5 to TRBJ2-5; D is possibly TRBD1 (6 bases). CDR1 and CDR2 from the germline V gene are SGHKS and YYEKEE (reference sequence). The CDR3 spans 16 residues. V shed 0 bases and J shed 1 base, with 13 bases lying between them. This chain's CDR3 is CASSLGDLGAQETQYF. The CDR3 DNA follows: TGTGCCAGCAGCTTGGGCGATCTGGGGGCCCAAGAGACCCAGTACTTC.

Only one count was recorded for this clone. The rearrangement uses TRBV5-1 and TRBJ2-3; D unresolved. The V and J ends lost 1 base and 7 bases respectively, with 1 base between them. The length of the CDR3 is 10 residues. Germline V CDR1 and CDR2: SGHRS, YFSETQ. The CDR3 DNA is TGCGCCAGCAGCTTGTATACGCAGTATTTT. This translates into CASSLYTQYF.

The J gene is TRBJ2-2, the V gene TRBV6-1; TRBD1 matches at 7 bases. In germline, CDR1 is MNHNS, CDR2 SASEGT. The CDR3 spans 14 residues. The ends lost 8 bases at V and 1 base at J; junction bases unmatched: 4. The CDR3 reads CASRDRLNTGELFF. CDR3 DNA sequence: TGTGCCAGCCGGGACAGATTGAACACCGGGGAGCTGTTTTTT.

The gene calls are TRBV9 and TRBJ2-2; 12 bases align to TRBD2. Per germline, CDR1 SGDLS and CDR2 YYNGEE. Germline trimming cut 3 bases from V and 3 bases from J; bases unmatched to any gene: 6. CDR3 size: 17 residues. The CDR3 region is CASSEGTSGYYTGELFF. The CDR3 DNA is TGTGCCAGCAGCGAAGGGACTAGCGGGTACTACACCGGGGAGCTGTTTTTT. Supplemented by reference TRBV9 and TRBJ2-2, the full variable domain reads DSGVTQTPKHLITATGQRVTLRCSPRSGDLSVYWYQQSLDQGLQFLIQYYNGEERAKGNILERFSAQQFPDLHSELNLSSLELGDSALYFCASSEGTSGYYTGELFFGEGSRLTVL.

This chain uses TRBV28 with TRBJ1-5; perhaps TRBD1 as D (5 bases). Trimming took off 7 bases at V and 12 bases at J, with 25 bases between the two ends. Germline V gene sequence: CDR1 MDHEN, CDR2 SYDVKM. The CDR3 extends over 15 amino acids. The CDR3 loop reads CASNSHGGGFQDQHF. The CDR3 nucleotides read TGTGCCAGCAATTCCCATGGGGGGGGTTTTCAGGACCAGCATTTT.

The CDR3 is CASSGGQGGYGYTF. Here the CDR3 DNA reads TGTGCCAGCAGTGGGGGACAGGGCGGCTATGGCTACACCTTC. V usage is TRBV2 and J usage is TRBJ1-2; 9 nucleotides agree with TRBD1. This CDR3 contains 14 residues. Germline lookup yields CDR1 SNHLY and CDR2 FYNNEI. V shed 4 bases and J 4 bases; nucleotides not matched to a gene: 4.

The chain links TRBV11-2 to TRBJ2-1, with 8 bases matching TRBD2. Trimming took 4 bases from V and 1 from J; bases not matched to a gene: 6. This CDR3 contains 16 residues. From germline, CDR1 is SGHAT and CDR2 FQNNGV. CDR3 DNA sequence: TGTGCCAGCAGCTCAACTAGCGGACCTTCCTACAATGAGCAGTTCTTC. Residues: CASSSTSGPSYNEQFF.

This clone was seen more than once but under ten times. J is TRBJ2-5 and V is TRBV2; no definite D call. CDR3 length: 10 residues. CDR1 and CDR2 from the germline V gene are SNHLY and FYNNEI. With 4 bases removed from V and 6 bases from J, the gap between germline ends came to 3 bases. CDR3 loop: CASSVQTQYF. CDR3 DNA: TGTGCCAGCAGTGTACAGACCCAGTACTTC.

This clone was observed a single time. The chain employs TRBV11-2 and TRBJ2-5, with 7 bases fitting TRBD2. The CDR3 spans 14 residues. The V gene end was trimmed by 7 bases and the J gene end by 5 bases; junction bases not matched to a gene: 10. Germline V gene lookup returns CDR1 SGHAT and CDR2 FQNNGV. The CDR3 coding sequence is TGTGCCAGCACCACACCCGGGGAGGGGGAGACCCAGTACTTC. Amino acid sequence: CASTTPGEGETQYF.

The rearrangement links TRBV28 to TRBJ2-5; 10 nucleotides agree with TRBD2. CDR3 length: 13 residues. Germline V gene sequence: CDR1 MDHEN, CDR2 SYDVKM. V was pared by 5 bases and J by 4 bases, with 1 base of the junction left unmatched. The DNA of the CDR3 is TGTGCCAGCAGTCCTAGCGGGGGAGAGACCCAGTACTTC. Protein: CASSPSGGETQYF. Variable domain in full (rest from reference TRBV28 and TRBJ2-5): DVKVTQSSRYLVKRTGEKVFLECVQDMDHENMFWYRQDPGLGLRLIYFSYDVKMKEKGDIPEGYSVSREKKERFSLILESASTNQTSMYLCASSPSGGETQYFGPGTRLLVL.

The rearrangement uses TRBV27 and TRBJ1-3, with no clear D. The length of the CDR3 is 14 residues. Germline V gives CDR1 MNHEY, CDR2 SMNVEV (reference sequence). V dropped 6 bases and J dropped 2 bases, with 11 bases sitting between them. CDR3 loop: CASRSVGAGNTIYF. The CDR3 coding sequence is TGTGCCAGCAGGAGCGTCGGGGCTGGAAACACCATATATTTT.

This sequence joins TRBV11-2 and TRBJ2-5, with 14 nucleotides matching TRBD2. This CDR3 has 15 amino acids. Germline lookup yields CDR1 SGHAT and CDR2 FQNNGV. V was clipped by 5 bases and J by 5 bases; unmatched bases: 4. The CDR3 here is CASSTRLAGGETQYF. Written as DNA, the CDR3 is TGTGCCAGCAGCACCAGACTAGCGGGAGGGGAGACCCAGTACTTC.

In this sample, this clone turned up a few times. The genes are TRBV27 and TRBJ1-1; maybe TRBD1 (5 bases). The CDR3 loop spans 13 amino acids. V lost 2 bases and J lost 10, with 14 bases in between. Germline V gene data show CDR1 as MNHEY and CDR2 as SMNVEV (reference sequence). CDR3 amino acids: CASSLRWGFRAFF. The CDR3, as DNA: TGTGCCAGCAGTTTAAGGTGGGGCTTCCGAGCTTTCTTT.

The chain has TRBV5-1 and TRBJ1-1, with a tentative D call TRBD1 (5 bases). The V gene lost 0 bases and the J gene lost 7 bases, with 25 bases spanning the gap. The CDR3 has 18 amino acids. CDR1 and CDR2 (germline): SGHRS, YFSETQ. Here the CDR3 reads CASSLVLSADSQGIEAFF. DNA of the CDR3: TGCGCCAGCAGCTTGGTCTTATCGGCAGACAGTCAGGGAATTGAAGCTTTCTTT.

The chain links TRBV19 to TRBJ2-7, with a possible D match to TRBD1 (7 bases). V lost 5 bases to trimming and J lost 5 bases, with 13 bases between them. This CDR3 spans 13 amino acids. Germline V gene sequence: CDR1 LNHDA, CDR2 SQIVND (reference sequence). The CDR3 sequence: CASSRRGPDEQYF. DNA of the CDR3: TGTGCCAGTAGTCGGAGGGGGCCCGACGAGCAGTACTTC.